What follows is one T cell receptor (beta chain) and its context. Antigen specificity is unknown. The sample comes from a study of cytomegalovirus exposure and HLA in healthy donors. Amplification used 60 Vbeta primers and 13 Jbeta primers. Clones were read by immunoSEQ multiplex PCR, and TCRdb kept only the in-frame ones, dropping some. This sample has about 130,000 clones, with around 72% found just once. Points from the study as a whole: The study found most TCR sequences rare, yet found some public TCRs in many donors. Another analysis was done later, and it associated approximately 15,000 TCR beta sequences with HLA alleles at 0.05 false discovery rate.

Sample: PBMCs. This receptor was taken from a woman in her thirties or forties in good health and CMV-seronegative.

The CDR3 DNA reads TGTGCCAGCAGTTTAGGGGACGGGACAGGGGTTCTTAGCAATCAGCCCCAGCATTTT. The encoded protein is CASSLGDGTGVLSNQPQHF. The V call is TRBV28, the J call TRBJ1-5; 10 bases line up with TRBD1. J gave up 0 bases and V 2 bases, and 10 bases lay outside the gene matches. The CDR3 sequence is 19 residues long. The V gene's germline CDR1 is MDHEN and CDR2 SYDVKM.